This T cell receptor (beta chain) emerged from a study of blood T cell repertoires in COVID-19. V was clipped by 8 bases and J by 3 bases; unmatched bases: 6. CDR1 WSHSY and CDR2 SAAADI come from the germline V gene. This CDR3 comprises 13 residues. Clones were sequenced by immunoSEQ multiplex PCR, and TCRdb holds only the in-frame ones, with some missing. Here the sample spans around 33,000 clones, about 81% being singletons. This receptor was taken from an elderly man with acute or convalescent COVID-19. The chain links TRBV10-2 to TRBJ1-2; 7 bases map to TRBD1. What was sequenced was peripheral blood. The DNA for the CDR3 is TGCGCCAGCGCCCTTAGGGGGCACTATGGCTACACCTTC. Protein sequence: CASALRGHYGYTF.